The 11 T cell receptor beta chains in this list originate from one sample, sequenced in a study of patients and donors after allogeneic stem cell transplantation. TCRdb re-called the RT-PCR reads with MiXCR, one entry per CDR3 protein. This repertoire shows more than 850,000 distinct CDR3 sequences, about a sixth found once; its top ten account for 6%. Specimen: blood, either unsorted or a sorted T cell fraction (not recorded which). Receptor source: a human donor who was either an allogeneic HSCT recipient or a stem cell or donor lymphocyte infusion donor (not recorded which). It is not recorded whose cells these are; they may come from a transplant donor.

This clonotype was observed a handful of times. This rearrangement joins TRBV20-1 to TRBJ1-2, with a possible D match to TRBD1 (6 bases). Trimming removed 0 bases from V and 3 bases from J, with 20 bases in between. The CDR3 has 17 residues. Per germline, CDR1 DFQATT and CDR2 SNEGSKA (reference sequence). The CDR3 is CSARDLSPGGSYYGYTF. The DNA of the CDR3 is TGCAGTGCTAGAGACCTTTCCCCCGGGGGCTCTTACTATGGCTACACCTTC.

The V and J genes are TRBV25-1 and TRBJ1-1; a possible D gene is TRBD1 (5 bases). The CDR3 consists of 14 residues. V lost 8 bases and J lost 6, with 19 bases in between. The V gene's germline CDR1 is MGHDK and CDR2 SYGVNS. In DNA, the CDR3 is TGTGCCAGCTCCCGGACGGGGCTGGTGGCTGAAGCTTTCTTT. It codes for CASSRTGLVAEAFF.

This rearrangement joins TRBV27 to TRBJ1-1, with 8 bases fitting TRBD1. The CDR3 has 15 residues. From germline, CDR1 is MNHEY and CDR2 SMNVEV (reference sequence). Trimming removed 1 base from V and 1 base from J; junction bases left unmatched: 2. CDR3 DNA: TGTGCCAGCAGTTTATTTGGACAGGGGAACACTGAAGCTTTCTTT. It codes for CASSLFGQGNTEAFF.

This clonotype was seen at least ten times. In DNA form, the CDR3 reads TGTGCCAGCTGCAGGCTTACCGGGGAGCTGTTTTTT. Its translation: CASCRLTGELFF. The V call is TRBV6-5, the J call TRBJ2-2; D is undetermined. This CDR3 comprises 12 residues. The germline V gene encodes CDR1 MNHEY and CDR2 SVGAGI. Deletions cut 8 bases from V and 5 bases from J, with 9 bases between.

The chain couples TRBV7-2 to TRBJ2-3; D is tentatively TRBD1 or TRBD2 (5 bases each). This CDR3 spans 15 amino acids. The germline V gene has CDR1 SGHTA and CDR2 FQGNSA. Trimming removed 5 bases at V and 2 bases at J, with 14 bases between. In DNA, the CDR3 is TGTGCCAGCAGCGGGACGACCCCCTCCACAGATACGCAGTATTTT. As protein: CASSGTTPSTDTQYF.

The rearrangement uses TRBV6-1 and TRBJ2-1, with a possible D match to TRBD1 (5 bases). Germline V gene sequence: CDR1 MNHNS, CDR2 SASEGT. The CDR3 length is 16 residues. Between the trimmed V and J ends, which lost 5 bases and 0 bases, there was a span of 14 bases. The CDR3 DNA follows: TGTGCCAGCAGTACCTACCGACAGAGCTCCTACAATGAGCAGTTCTTC. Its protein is CASSTYRQSSYNEQFF.

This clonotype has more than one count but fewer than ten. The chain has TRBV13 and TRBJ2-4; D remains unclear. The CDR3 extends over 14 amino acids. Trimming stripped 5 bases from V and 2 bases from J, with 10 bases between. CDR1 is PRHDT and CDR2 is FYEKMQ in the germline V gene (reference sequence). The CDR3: CASSLGSPKNIQYF. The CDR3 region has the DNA TGTGCCAGCAGCCTGGGTTCCCCCAAAAACATTCAGTACTTC.

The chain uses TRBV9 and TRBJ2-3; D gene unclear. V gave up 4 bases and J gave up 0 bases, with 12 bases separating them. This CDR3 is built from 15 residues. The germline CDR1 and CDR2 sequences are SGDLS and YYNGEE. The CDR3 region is CASSSRAASTDTQYF. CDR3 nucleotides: TGTGCCAGCAGCTCTCGGGCGGCCAGCACAGATACGCAGTATTTT.

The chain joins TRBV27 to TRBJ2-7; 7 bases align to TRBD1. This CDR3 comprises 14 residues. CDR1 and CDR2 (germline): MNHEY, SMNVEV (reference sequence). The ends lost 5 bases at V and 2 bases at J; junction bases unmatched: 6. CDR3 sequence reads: CASSPGQETYEQYF. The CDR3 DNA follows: TGTGCCAGCAGTCCTGGACAGGAAACCTACGAGCAGTACTTC.

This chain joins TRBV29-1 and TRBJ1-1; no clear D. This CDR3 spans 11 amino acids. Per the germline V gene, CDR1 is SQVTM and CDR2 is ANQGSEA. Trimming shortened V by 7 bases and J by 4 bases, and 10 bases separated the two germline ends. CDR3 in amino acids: CSARHLTEAFF. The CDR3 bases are TGCAGCGCCCGACATCTCACTGAAGCTTTCTTT.

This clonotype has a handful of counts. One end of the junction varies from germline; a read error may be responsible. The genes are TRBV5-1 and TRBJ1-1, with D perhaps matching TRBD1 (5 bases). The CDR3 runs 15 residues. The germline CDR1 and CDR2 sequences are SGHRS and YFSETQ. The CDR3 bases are TGCGCCAGCAGCTTGGAGGGACGACGGAACGCTGAAGCTTTCTTT. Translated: CASSLEGRRNAEAFF.